This TCR beta chain was sequenced in a study of shared clonotypes between healthy human individuals. Profiling relied on immunoSEQ multiplex PCR, and the TCRdb table lists in-frame clones only, not all of them. This sample carries 400,000 to 600,000 clones, approximately 95% of them seen once, and the ten largest clones take 0.064%. The ends were cut back, 6 bases at V and 2 bases at J, with 17 bases in the middle. The germline CDR1 and CDR2 sequences are SQVTM and ANQGSEA. CDR3 length: 14 residues. The V gene is TRBV29-1, the J gene TRBJ2-7; TRBD1 might be the D (6 bases). Sequenced material: naive CD4+ T cells sorted from blood. Noted subset: CD45RA+ positively selected. The source is a woman in her twenties or thirties in good health. CDR3 in DNA: TGCAGCGTGGAACAGACAGGCCTTCCCTACGAGCAGTACTTC. Its protein is CSVEQTGLPYEQYF.